Sequencing of this TCR beta chain was carried out in a study of blood T cell repertoires in COVID-19. Looking at the study overall: Sites in the United States, Italy and Spain provided acute and convalescent COVID-19 samples. In each case, the material was cDNA or gDNA derived from T cells, B-cell-depleted T cells, or PBMCs.

Study processing details: Amplification from reference gene primers served as the basis for estimated nucleated cell counts. Repertoires were generated with immunoSEQ multiplex PCR, while TCRdb's copy carries only in-frame clones and drops some. The V and J calls and the clone size are those of that table, but D and trimming were determined from the DNA. The sample lists fewer than 200,000 clones, approximately 90% occurring once. This CDR3 spans 12 amino acids. Trimming left V 7 bases short and J 2 bases short, with 6 bases between. The germline V gene encodes CDR1 SNHLY and CDR2 FYNNEI. The sequence derives from a man between 60 and 70 years old with acute or convalescent COVID-19. Sequenced material: peripheral blood. The genes are TRBV2 and TRBJ1-5; D gene ambiguous. In DNA form, the CDR3 reads TGTGCCAGCAATTCTGGCAATCAGCCCCAGCATTTT. Translation gives CASNSGNQPQHF.